This TCR beta chain was identified during a study of OX40 agonist ivuxolimab in advanced cancers. Whole-study context: With a range of roughly 20 to 79, age averaged about 59 years, and around 80% were male. Partial responses occurred in three patients (one hepatocellular carcinoma, two cutaneous melanoma). Study-level findings and limits: More expanded clones were found, on average, in CD8+ than in CD4+ T cells.

To note about this clone: Its antigen is unidentified.

The CDR3 extends over 13 amino acids. CDR1 is SGHTA, CDR2 FQGNSA, per germline. The germline V and J ends were trimmed by 4 bases and 3 bases, with 9 bases remaining between them. Method: immunoSEQ multiplex PCR; TCRdb's copy keeps in-frame clones and lacks some. The table has under 85,000 clones, approximately 90% seen once. The chain links TRBV7-2 to TRBJ1-1, with D possibly TRBD1 on 6 matching bases. This receptor was taken from an adult with an advanced solid tumor such as melanoma, head and neck, liver or kidney cancer. Sequenced material: CD4+ or CD8+ T cells sorted from blood, taken in a trial of the OX40 agonist ivuxolimab. CDR3 amino acids: CASSSRQDTEAFF. As DNA, the CDR3 is TGTGCCAGCAGCTCGCGACAGGACACTGAAGCTTTCTTT.